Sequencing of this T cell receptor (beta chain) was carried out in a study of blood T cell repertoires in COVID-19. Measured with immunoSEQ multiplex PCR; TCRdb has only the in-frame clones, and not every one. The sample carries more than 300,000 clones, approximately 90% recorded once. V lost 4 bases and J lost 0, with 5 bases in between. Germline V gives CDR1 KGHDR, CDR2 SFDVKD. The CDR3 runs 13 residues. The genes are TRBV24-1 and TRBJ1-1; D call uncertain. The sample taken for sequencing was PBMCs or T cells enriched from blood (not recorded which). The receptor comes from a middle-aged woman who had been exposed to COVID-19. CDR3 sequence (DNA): TGTGCCACCAGTGAGAGGTTGAACACTGAAGCTTTCTTT. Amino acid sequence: CATSERLNTEAFF.